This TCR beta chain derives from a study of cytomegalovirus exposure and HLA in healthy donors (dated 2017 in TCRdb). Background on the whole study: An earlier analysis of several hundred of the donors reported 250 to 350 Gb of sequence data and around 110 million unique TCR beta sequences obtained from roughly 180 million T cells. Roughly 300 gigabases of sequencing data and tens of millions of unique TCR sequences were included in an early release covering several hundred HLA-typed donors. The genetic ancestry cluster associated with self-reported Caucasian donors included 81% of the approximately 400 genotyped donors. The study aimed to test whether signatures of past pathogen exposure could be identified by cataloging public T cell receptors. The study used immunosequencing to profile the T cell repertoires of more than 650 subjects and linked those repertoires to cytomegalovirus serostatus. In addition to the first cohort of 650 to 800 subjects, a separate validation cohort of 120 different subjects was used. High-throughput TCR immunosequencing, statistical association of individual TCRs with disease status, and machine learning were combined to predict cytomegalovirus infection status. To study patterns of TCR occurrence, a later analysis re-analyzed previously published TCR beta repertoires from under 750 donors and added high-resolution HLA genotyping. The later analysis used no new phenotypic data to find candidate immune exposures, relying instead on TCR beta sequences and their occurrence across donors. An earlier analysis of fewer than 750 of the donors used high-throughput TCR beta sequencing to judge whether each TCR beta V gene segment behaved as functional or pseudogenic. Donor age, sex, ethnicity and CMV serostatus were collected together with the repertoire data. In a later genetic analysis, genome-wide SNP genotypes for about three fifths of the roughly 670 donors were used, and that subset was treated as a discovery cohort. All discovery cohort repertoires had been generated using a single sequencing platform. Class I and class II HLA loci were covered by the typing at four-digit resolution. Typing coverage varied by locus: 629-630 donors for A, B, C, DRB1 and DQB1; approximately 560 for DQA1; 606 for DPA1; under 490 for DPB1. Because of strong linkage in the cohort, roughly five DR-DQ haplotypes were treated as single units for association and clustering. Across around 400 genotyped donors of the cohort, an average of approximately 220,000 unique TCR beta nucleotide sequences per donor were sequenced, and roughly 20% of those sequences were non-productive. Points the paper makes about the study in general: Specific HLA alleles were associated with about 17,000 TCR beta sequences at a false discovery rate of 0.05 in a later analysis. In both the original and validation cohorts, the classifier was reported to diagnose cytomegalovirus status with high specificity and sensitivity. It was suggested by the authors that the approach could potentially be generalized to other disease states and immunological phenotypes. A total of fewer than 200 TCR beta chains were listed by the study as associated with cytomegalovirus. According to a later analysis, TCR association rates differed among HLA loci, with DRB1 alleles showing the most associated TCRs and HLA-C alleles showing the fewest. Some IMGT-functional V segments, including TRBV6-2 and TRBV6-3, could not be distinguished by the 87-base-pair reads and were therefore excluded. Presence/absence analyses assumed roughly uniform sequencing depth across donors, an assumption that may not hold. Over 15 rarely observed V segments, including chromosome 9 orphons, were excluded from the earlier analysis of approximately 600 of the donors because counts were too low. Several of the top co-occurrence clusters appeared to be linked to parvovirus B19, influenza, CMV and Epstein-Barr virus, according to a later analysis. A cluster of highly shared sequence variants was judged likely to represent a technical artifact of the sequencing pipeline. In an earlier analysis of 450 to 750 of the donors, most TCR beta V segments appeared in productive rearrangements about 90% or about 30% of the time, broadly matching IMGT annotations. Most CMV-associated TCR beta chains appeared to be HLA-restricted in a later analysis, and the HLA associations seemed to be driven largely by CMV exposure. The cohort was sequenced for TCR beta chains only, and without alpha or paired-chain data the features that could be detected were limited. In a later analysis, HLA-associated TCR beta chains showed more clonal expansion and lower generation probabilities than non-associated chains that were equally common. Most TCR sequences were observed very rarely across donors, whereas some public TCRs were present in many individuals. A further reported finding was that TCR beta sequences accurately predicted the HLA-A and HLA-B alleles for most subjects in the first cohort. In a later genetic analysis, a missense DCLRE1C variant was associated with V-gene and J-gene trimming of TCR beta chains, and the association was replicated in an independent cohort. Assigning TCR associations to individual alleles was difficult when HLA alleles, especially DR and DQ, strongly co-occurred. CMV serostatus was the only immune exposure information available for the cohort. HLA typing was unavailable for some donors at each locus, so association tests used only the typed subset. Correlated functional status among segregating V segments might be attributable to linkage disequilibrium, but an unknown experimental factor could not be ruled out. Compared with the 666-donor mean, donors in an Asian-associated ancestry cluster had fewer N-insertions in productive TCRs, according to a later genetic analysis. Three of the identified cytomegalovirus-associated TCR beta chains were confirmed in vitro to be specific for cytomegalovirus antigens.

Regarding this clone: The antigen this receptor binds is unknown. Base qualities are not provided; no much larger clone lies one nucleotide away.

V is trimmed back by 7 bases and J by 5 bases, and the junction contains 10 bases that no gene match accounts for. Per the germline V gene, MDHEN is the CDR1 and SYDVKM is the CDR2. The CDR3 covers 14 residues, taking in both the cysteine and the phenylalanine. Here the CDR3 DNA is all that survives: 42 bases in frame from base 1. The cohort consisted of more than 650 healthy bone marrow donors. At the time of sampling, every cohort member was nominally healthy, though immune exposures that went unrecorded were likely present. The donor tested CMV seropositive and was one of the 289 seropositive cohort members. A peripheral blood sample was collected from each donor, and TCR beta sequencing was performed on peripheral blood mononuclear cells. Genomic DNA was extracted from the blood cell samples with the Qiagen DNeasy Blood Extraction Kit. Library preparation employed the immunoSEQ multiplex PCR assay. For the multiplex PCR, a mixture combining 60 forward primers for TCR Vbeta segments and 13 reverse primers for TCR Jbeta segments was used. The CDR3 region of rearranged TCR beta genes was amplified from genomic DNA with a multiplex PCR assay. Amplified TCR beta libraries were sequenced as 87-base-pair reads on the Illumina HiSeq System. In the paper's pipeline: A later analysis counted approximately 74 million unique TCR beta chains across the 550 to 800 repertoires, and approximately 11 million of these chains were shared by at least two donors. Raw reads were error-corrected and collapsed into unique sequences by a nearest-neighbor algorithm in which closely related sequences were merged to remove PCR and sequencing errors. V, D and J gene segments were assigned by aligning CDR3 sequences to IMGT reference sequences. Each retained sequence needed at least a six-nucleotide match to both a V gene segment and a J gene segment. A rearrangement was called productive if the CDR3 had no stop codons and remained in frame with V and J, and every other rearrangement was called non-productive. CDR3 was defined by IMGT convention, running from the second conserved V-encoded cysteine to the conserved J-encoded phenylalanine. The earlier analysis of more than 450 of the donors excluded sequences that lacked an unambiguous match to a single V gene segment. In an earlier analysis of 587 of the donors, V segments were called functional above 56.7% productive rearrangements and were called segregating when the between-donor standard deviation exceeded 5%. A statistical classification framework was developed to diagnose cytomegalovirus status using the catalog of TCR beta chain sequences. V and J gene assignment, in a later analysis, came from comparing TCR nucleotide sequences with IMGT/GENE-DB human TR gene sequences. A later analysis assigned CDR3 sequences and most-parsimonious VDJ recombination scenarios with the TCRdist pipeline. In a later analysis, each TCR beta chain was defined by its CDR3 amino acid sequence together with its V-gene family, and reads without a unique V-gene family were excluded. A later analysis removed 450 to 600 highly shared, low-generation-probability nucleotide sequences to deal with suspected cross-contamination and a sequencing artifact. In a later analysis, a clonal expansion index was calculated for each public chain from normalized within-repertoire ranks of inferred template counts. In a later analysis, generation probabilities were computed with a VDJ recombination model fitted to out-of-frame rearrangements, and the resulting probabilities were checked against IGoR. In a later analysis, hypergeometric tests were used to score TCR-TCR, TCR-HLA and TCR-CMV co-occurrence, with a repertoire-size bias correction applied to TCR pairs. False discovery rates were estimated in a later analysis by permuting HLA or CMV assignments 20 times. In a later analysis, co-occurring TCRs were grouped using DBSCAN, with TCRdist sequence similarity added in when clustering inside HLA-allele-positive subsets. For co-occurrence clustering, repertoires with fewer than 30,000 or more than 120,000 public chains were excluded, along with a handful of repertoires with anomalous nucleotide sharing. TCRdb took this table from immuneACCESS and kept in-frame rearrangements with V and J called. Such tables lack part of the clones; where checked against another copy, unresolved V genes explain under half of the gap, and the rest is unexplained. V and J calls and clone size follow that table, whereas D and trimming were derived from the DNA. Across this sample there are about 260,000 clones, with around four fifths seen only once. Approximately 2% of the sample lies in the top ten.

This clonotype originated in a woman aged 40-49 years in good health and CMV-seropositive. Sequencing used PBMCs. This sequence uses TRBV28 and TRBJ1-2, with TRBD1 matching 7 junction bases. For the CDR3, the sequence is CASIYGRGSYGYTF. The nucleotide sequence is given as TGTGCCAGCATATATGGCAGGGGGAGTTATGGCTACACCTTC.